Listed below are T cell receptor beta chains from one sample, sequenced in a study of shared clonotypes between healthy human individuals. Clones were read by immunoSEQ multiplex PCR, and TCRdb kept only the in-frame ones, dropping some. Here the sample spans 2 million to 2.5 million clones, approximately 96% being singletons. Sequences were obtained from naive CD4+ T cells sorted from blood. These receptors were collected from a man aged 18 to 30 in good health. Each CDR3 is given with its conserved first and last residue. Fields, in order: clone size, D gene, V gene, J gene, CDR3 length, CDR3 DNA, CDR3 protein. D genes are given only for firm matches. Only some rows state a clone size, as once, few, many or a class for expanded clones.

NA	NA	TRBV29-1	TRBJ2-3	17	TGCAGCGTTGAAAAGCTAGCGCCGGGCATGGGCACAGATACGCAGTATTTT	CSVEKLAPGMGTDTQYF
NA	TRBD2	TRBV6-6	TRBJ2-7	15	TGTGCCAGCAGTAGGGGGACTAGCGGGGTCTACGAGCAGTACTTC	CASSRGTSGVYEQYF
NA	TRBD2	TRBV5-6	TRBJ2-5	17	TGTGCCAGCAGCTCGCCGACTAGCGGGACGGCCGGGGAGACCCAGTACTTC	CASSSPTSGTAGETQYF
NA	NA	TRBV5-6	TRBJ2-2	14	TGTGCCAGCAGCTTCCCCGGGTATACCGGGGAGCTGTTTTTT	CASSFPGYTGELFF
NA	NA	TRBV29-1	TRBJ1-2	11	TGCAGCGTGGACGGTCTCTATGGCTACACCTTC	CSVDGLYGYTF
NA	NA	TRBV18	TRBJ2-5	14	TGTGCCAGCTCCCCAAATCCGGGGGCAGAGACCCAGTACTTC	CASSPNPGAETQYF
NA	NA	TRBV10-3	TRBJ2-2	14	TGTGCCATCAAGAGACTAGGGGCCACCGGGGAGCTGTTTTTT	CAIKRLGATGELFF
NA	NA	TRBV5-1	TRBJ2-5	16	TGCGCCAGCAGCACAACCGGGGGCCTGGCGGGAGAGACCCAGTACTTC	CASSTTGGLAGETQYF
NA	TRBD2	TRBV2	TRBJ2-5	15	TGTGCCAGCAGCGAAGGACTAGCGGGAGTGGAGACCCAGTACTTC	CASSEGLAGVETQYF
NA	TRBD1	TRBV7-9	TRBJ2-2	15	TGTGCCAGCAGCCGCGGACAGGGGCCCACCGGGGAGCTGTTTTTT	CASSRGQGPTGELFF
NA	TRBD2	TRBV6-1	TRBJ2-5	16	TGTGCCAGCAGTGAAGCCGCAGGGAGGGGCCAAGAGACCCAGTACTTC	CASSEAAGRGQETQYF
NA	TRBD1	TRBV5-1	TRBJ1-2	15	TGCGCCAGCAGCGAAGGGACAGGATCTAACTATGGCTACACCTTC	CASSEGTGSNYGYTF
NA	TRBD2	TRBV9	TRBJ2-7	15	TGTGCCAGCAGCGCGGCGGGACTAGCGGTGGGGGAGCAGTACTTC	CASSAAGLAVGEQYF
NA	NA	TRBV28	TRBJ2-7	13	TGTGCCAGCAGTCTCTACAGTGGCTACGAGCAGTACTTC	CASSLYSGYEQYF
NA	TRBD1	TRBV2	TRBJ2-3	15	TGTGCCAGCAGTCGCGGAGGGGGACAGGGTAATACGCAGTATTTT	CASSRGGGQGNTQYF
once	NA	TRBV6-5	TRBJ1-6	15	TGTGCCAGCAGTTACGGCCAGGGGTATAATTCACCCCTCCACTTT	CASSYGQGYNSPLHF
once	TRBD1	TRBV6-6	TRBJ1-1	16	TGTGCCAGCCCCTACGCCGAGGACAGGGTCGGCACTGAAGCTTTCTTT	CASPYAEDRVGTEAFF
NA	NA	TRBV18	TRBJ2-7	15	TGTGCCAGCTCACCACGGTACCAGGGAGCCTACGAGCAGTACTTC	CASSPRYQGAYEQYF
NA	TRBD2	TRBV6-6	TRBJ2-3	15	TGTGCCAGCAGTTACCCAGCGGGAGCAGGAGATACGCAGTATTTT	CASSYPAGAGDTQYF
NA	TRBD2	TRBV4-3	TRBJ2-7	16	TGCGCCAGCAGCCAACGGATAGCGGGGAGAGGCCACGAGCAGTACTTC	CASSQRIAGRGHEQYF
NA	TRBD1	TRBV6-5	TRBJ2-7	13	TGTGCCAGCCGTCGGGACAGGGGCTACGAGCAGTACTTC	CASRRDRGYEQYF
NA	TRBD2	TRBV5-1	TRBJ2-3	14	TGCGCCAGCAGCTTCGGCGGGAGTACAGATACGCAGTATTTT	CASSFGGSTDTQYF
NA	TRBD1	TRBV6-6	TRBJ1-3	16	TGTGCCAGCAGCCCCTTAGGACAGGGCGTTGGAAACACCATATATTTT	CASSPLGQGVGNTIYF
NA	TRBD2	TRBV27	TRBJ2-7	15	TGTGCCAGCAGGGCTCTAGCGGGACCTAATTACGAGCAGTACTTC	CASRALAGPNYEQYF
NA	TRBD1	TRBV5-1	TRBJ2-7	15	TGCGCCAGCAGAGAGGGACAGGGGCTAGGGTACGAGCAGTACTTC	CASREGQGLGYEQYF
NA	TRBD1	TRBV28	TRBJ2-7	15	TGTGCCAGCCTCCCCCTTGGGACAGGGAACTACGAGCAGTACTTC	CASLPLGTGNYEQYF
NA	NA	TRBV30	TRBJ2-5	14	TGTGCCTGGAGTGTACTGGGACCTCAAGAGACCCAGTACTTC	CAWSVLGPQETQYF
NA	TRBD1	TRBV30	TRBJ1-4	14	TGTGCCCAGAGGGTGGGGACAGGGAGCGAAAAACTGTTTTTT	CAQRVGTGSEKLFF
NA	NA	TRBV28	TRBJ2-1	17	TGTGCCAGCAGTCCCCCTCGAACCGGCTCCAATACCAATGAGCAGTTCTTC	CASSPPRTGSNTNEQFF
NA	TRBD2	TRBV5-1	TRBJ2-5	15	TGCGCCAGCAGCTCCGGACGGACTAGCCGGGAGACCCAGTACTTC	CASSSGRTSRETQYF
NA	NA	TRBV27	TRBJ2-7	15	TGTGCCAGCAGCCCTAAAGGCAGGCACCACTACGAGCAGTACTTC	CASSPKGRHHYEQYF
NA	NA	TRBV5-1	TRBJ2-5	13	TGCGCCAGCAGCTTGTACCCACAAGAGACCCAGTACTTC	CASSLYPQETQYF
NA	TRBD2	TRBV5-1	TRBJ2-3	16	TGCGCCAGCAGCTTGACTAGCGGCGCAGTCACAGATACGCAGTATTTT	CASSLTSGAVTDTQYF
NA	NA	TRBV6-6	TRBJ2-7	14	TGTGCCAGCAGGTCCACCAGGGGGGTTTACGAGCAGTACTTC	CASRSTRGVYEQYF
NA	NA	TRBV7-2	TRBJ2-1	11	TGTGCCAGCAGCTTAGTTAATGAGCAGTTCTTC	CASSLVNEQFF
once	NA	TRBV6-1	TRBJ1-2	13	TGTGCCAGCAGTGAAGGGCATAACTATGGCTACACCTTC	CASSEGHNYGYTF
NA	NA	TRBV5-4	TRBJ2-7	14	TGTGCCAGCAGCTTGGGTACACCGTGGGACGAGCAGTACTTC	CASSLGTPWDEQYF
NA	NA	TRBV2	TRBJ2-1	11	TGTGCCAGCAGTGTAGACTTTGAGCAGTTCTTC	CASSVDFEQFF
NA	NA	TRBV7-2	TRBJ2-7	13	TGTGCCAGCAGCTTAAACAGAGCCTACGAGCAGTACTTC	CASSLNRAYEQYF
NA	NA	TRBV30	TRBJ1-6	13	TGTGCCTGGAGTGTACAGGGAAACTCACCCCTCCACTTT	CAWSVQGNSPLHF
NA	TRBD1	TRBV2	TRBJ1-6	13	TGTGCCAGCAGGGGGACAGAAAATTCACCCCTCCACTTT	CASRGTENSPLHF
NA	NA	TRBV4-3	TRBJ2-2	16	TGCGCCAGCAGCCAAGCCTGGACCGCGAACACCGGGGAGCTGTTTTTT	CASSQAWTANTGELFF
NA	TRBD1	TRBV7-2	TRBJ1-5	14	TGTGCCAGCAGCGCCAACAGGGGAAATCAGCCCCAGCATTTT	CASSANRGNQPQHF
NA	NA	TRBV15	TRBJ2-7	13	TGTGCCACCAGCAGAGATAGCGGCTACGAGCAGTACTTC	CATSRDSGYEQYF